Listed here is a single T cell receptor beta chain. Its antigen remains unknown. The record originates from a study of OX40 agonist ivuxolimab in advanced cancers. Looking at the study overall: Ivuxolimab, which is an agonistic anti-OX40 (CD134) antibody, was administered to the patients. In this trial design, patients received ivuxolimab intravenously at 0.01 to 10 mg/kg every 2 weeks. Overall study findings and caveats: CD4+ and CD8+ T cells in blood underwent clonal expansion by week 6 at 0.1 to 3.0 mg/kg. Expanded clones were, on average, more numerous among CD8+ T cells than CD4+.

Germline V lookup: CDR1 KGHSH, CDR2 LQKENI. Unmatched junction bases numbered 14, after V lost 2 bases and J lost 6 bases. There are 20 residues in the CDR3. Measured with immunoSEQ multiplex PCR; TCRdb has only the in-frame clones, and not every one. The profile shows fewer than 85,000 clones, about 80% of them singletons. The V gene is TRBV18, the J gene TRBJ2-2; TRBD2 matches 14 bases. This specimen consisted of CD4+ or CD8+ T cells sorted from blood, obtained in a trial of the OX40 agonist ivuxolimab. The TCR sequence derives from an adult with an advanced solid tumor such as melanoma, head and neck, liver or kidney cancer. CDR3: CASSPTRPGLAGDQAGELFF. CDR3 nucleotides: TGTGCCAGCTCACCAACACGCCCGGGACTAGCGGGAGATCAAGCCGGGGAGCTGTTTTTT.